The rows below give T cell receptor beta chains drawn from one sample of a study of T cells after yellow fever vaccination. TCRdb analysed the 5' RACE reads with MiXCR anew, one entry per CDR3 protein. The sample has some 150,000 distinct CDR3 sequences, about 7% seen once. The sample in question was CD4+ T cells sorted from PBMCs, obtained 10 days after the yellow fever booster vaccination. The origin of the receptors is a man younger than 45 who received the YFV17D yellow fever vaccine. The CDR3 runs from the conserved cysteine through the conserved F or W. D genes are given only for firm matches. Not all rows give a size; the values are once, few, many and, for expanded clones, a class.

cdr3_nt cdr3_aa v_call clone_size d_call j_call
TGTGCCAGCAGCTTAGTTCACTCCACAGATACGCAGTATTTT CASSLVHSTDTQYF TRBV7-2 few NA TRBJ2-3
TGTGCCAGCAGCTTAGCGGGGGCAGGATACAATGAGCAGTTCTTC CASSLAGAGYNEQFF TRBV7-2 many NA TRBJ2-1
TGTGCCAGCAGTTGGCGGGAGACTTCCTACGAGCAGTACTTC CASSWRETSYEQYF TRBV6-2/TRBV6-3 many TRBD2 TRBJ2-7
TGCGCCAGCAGCTTCTCGACATACGAGCAGTACTTC CASSFSTYEQYF TRBV5-1 many NA TRBJ2-7
TGTGCCAGCTCACTCAACTCCGACCTCTACGAGCAGTACTTC CASSLNSDLYEQYF TRBV18 NA NA TRBJ2-7
TGCGCCAGCAGCCAAAGAGGGGCGGGCACTAGCACAGATACGCAGTATTTT CASSQRGAGTSTDTQYF TRBV4-3 NA NA TRBJ2-3
TGTGCCAGCAGCTTAGCGCCCGGGTCCTACAATGAGCAGTTCTTC CASSLAPGSYNEQFF TRBV7-6 many NA TRBJ2-1
TGTGCCAGCAGCCAAGAGGGCGGGAGCAGCACAGATACGCAGTATTTT CASSQEGGSSTDTQYF TRBV3-1 NA TRBD2 TRBJ2-3
TGCAGCGTTGTCGGGAGGACAGATACGCAGTATTTT CSVVGRTDTQYF TRBV29-1 few TRBD2 TRBJ2-3
TGCGCCAGCAGCCAAGATGGGGGAATTAAGACCCAGTACTTC CASSQDGGIKTQYF TRBV4-3 NA NA TRBJ2-5
TGCAGTGCTCTTAACGAGCAGGACTCCTACGAGCAGTACTTC CSALNEQDSYEQYF TRBV20-1 few NA TRBJ2-7
TGCGCCAGCAGTGAGCAGGGCAATCAGCCCCAGCATTTT CASSEQGNQPQHF TRBV10-2 once NA TRBJ1-5
TGCAGTGCCGGCGGGGGGGGAGGTCTCGATAATTCACCCCTCCACTTT CSAGGGGGLDNSPLHF TRBV20-1 NA NA TRBJ1-6
TGCAGTGCGAGAAGAGCTGGGGCGCGGACAAACTACGAGCAGTACTTC CSARRAGARTNYEQYF TRBV20-1 few NA TRBJ2-7
TGCAGTGCGGACCACAGGCTGACTTATGAAGCTTTCTTT CSADHRLTYEAFF TRBV20-1 many NA TRBJ1-1
TGTGCCAGCAGCTTAACACGCTACGAGCAGTACTTC CASSLTRYEQYF TRBV7-2 many NA TRBJ2-7
TGCGCCAGCAGCCAAGATCAAGGCAGGGGACCGTTAGGGGGCTACACCTTC CASSQDQGRGPLGGYTF TRBV4-3 many NA TRBJ1-2
TGTGCCACCAGCAGAGACGGAGCCTACAATGAGCAGTTCTTC CATSRDGAYNEQFF TRBV15 many NA TRBJ2-1
TGTGCCAGCAGCTTCGGCAGCTCCTACGAGCAGTACTTC CASSFGSSYEQYF TRBV7-2 many NA TRBJ2-7